Each of the 22 T cell receptor beta chains below was sequenced from the same sample in a study of patients and donors after allogeneic stem cell transplantation. TCRdb used MiXCR to reprocess the RT-PCR reads, holding one entry per CDR3 protein. This table has approximately 250,000 distinct CDR3 sequences, approximately 14% appearing once. Sequenced material: blood, either unsorted or a sorted T cell fraction (not recorded which). Source of these receptors: a human donor who was either an allogeneic HSCT recipient or a stem cell or donor lymphocyte infusion donor (not recorded which). It is not recorded whose cells these are; they may come from a transplant donor.

This clonotype was counted a few times. The gene calls are TRBV7-9 and TRBJ2-4; 12 bases are shared with TRBD2. Germline V CDR1 and CDR2: SEHNR, FQNEAQ (reference sequence). V shed 4 bases, J shed 8 bases, and the junction held 12 bases outside the gene matches. The CDR3 extends over 17 amino acids. For the CDR3, the DNA is TGTGCCAGCAGCTCCCAACCTAGCGGGAGGGCCTGGGACATTCAGTACTTC. This codes for CASSSQPSGRAWDIQYF.

The chain couples TRBV2 to TRBJ2-4; no definite D call. Trimming stripped 3 bases from V and 7 bases from J, with 10 bases between. The CDR3 runs to 13 residues. Germline V CDR1 and CDR2: SNHLY, FYNNEI. CDR3 in amino acids: CASSDGSWNIQYF. In DNA, the CDR3 is TGTGCCAGCAGTGATGGTAGTTGGAACATTCAGTACTTC.

V gene TRBV20-1 combines with J gene TRBJ2-3; 14 bases align to TRBD2. With 7 bases clipped from V and 2 bases from J, the junction kept 14 bases outside the gene matches. Germline CDR1 reads DFQATT; CDR2 reads SNEGSKA (reference sequence). The CDR3 consists of 18 residues. The CDR3 region has the DNA TGCAGTGAAGCGCCAGGACTAGCGGGGGGTCATTCCACAGATACGCAGTATTTT. It encodes CSEAPGLAGGHSTDTQYF.

The chain recombines TRBV11-3 with TRBJ2-1; D gene unclear. V shed 0 bases and J shed 7 bases, with 10 bases lying between them. The CDR3 contains 14 residues. Germline CDR1 reads SGHNT; CDR2 reads YENEEA. Here the CDR3 DNA reads TGTGCCAGCAGCTTAGATCCCCGGGCAAATGAGCAGTTCTTC. Encoded protein: CASSLDPRANEQFF.

The gene calls are TRBV7-9 and TRBJ1-2; a weak D match, TRBD1 (6 bases). Trimming stripped 6 bases from V and 4 bases from J, with 18 bases between. This CDR3 is built from 15 residues. CDR1 and CDR2 from the germline V gene are SEHNR and FQNEAQ (reference sequence). CDR3 region: CASSTPLGTTYGYTF. CDR3 nucleotides: TGTGCCAGCAGTACCCCTCTCGGGACAACCTATGGCTACACCTTC.

This clonotype was detected many times. V gene TRBV29-1 combines with J gene TRBJ2-1, with TRBD2 as a possible D gene (6 bases). Germline CDR1 SQVTM, CDR2 ANQGSEA. The CDR3 covers 11 residues. As DNA, the CDR3 is TGCGTGCTCCGGAGGGCCAATGAGCAGTTCTTC. Residues: CVLRRANEQFF.

The genes are TRBV20-1 and TRBJ2-3; 8 bases match TRBD2. The CDR3 runs to 15 residues. The germline V gene has CDR1 DFQATT and CDR2 SNEGSKA (reference sequence). With V trimmed by 0 bases and J by 4 bases, 6 bases remained unmatched. CDR3 bases: TGCAGTGCTAGAGATCCCAGCGGGAGCCCAGATACGCAGTATTTT. Its protein product is CSARDPSGSPDTQYF.

There are many counts of this clonotype. The rearrangement uses TRBV6-1 and TRBJ2-5; 9 nucleotides match TRBD2. The CDR3 spans 15 residues. Unmatched junction bases numbered 8, after V lost 6 bases and J lost 3 bases. The V gene's germline CDR1 is MNHNS and CDR2 SASEGT. Here the CDR3 reads CASSASGTPEETQYF. The CDR3 nucleotides read TGTGCCAGCAGCGCTAGCGGGACCCCTGAAGAGACCCAGTACTTC.

The J gene is TRBJ2-7, the V gene TRBV20-1; 11 bases align to TRBD2. CDR3 length: 17 amino acids. The J segment lost 3 bases and the V segment lost 3 bases, leaving 13 bases of the junction unmatched. Germline CDR1 DFQATT, CDR2 SNEGSKA (reference sequence). The CDR3 region is CSARGSSGGFFSYEQYF. The CDR3 DNA reads TGCAGTGCTAGGGGGTCTAGCGGGGGGTTTTTCAGCTACGAGCAGTACTTC.

This rearrangement joins TRBV5-1 to TRBJ2-7; D is perhaps TRBD1 or TRBD2 (5 bases each). The V and J ends lost 5 bases and 0 bases respectively, with 9 bases between them. Germline CDR1 and CDR2: SGHRS and YFSETQ. The CDR3 consists of 13 residues. The CDR3 loop reads CASRGPNSYEQYF. The CDR3 DNA sequence: TGCGCCAGCAGGGGACCAAACTCCTACGAGCAGTACTTC.

This clonotype was seen more than once but under ten times. V and J are TRBV6-1 and TRBJ1-1; D uncertain. CDR1 is MNHNS, CDR2 SASEGT, per germline. V was shortened by 7 bases and J by 0 bases, with 18 bases between the two germline ends. This CDR3 has 16 amino acids. The CDR3 is CASIQTSRGLNTEAFF. In DNA, the CDR3 is TGTGCCAGCATTCAAACGAGTCGGGGATTGAACACTGAAGCTTTCTTT.

The chain uses TRBV6-1 and TRBJ1-2, with D perhaps TRBD1 (5 bases). In germline, CDR1 is MNHNS, CDR2 SASEGT. Trimming pared 4 bases from V and 4 bases from J, leaving 16 bases between. The length of the CDR3 is 15 residues. CDR3 DNA: TGTGCCAGCAGTGCCTACCGGGACGGATCCTATGGCTACACCTTC. Encoded protein: CASSAYRDGSYGYTF.

The chain couples TRBV6-2 or TRBV6-3 to TRBJ2-2, with D possibly TRBD2 on 5 matching bases. The CDR3 contains 15 residues. Trimming left V 11 bases short and J 0 bases short, with 16 bases between. Germline V gives CDR1 MNHEY, CDR2 SVGEGT. The CDR3 region has the DNA TGTGCCGTCAAGGGTAGCGTATCGAACACCGGGGAGCTGTTTTTT. It encodes CAVKGSVSNTGELFF.

The chain is built from TRBV27 and TRBJ2-7, with a weak D call TRBD1 (5 bases). The CDR3 runs 13 residues. V was shortened by 5 bases and J by 8 bases, with 16 bases between the two germline ends. The germline CDR1 and CDR2 sequences are MNHEY and SMNVEV (reference sequence). CDR3 protein: CASSKRLGRKQYF. In DNA form, the CDR3 reads TGTGCCAGCAGTAAACGACTGGGGCGGAAGCAGTACTTC.

The chain joins TRBV24-1 to TRBJ2-2, with 9 bases lining up with TRBD1. CDR1 KGHDR and CDR2 SFDVKD come from the germline V gene. V was pared by 3 bases and J by 1 base, with 2 bases of the junction left unmatched. This CDR3 has 16 amino acids. As DNA, the CDR3 is TGTGCCACCAGTGATACGGGACAGGGGAACACCGGGGAGCTGTTTTTT. This gives the protein CATSDTGQGNTGELFF.

The chain is built from TRBV20-1 and TRBJ2-4, with D tentatively TRBD2 (5 bases). Per germline, CDR1 DFQATT and CDR2 SNEGSKA (reference sequence). The V end was cut by 1 base, the J end by 5 bases, with 12 bases between. The CDR3 is 14 residues long. The CDR3 here is CSARVPGYQNIQYF. In DNA, the CDR3 is TGCAGTGCTAGAGTTCCGGGGTACCAAAACATTCAGTACTTC.

This clonotype was seen only a few times. This sequence joins TRBV27 and TRBJ1-1; weak D call: TRBD1 (6 bases). This CDR3 has 15 residues. The germline V and J ends were trimmed by 0 bases and 5 bases, with 13 bases remaining between them. The germline V gene has CDR1 MNHEY and CDR2 SMNVEV (reference sequence). The CDR3 sequence is CASSLSAGRGTEAFF. The CDR3 coding sequence is TGTGCCAGCAGTTTATCAGCCGGGAGGGGGACTGAAGCTTTCTTT.

The chain is built from TRBV10-3 and TRBJ2-2, with 11 bases aligning to TRBD1. This CDR3 spans 15 amino acids. Germline lookup yields CDR1 ENHRY and CDR2 SYGVKD. V lost 10 bases and J lost 6; bases outside the gene matches: 10. The CDR3: CATSAMGQGAGELFF. CDR3 DNA: TGTGCCACCTCAGCAATGGGACAGGGGGCCGGGGAGCTGTTTTTT.

This clonotype has a count of ten or more. The V gene is TRBV20-1, the J gene TRBJ1-5, with 8 bases fitting TRBD1. V dropped 5 bases and J dropped 5; count of bases not matched to a gene: 5. Germline CDR1 is DFQATT and CDR2 is SNEGSKA (reference sequence). The CDR3 is 13 amino acids. The CDR3 sequence is CSASGQGYQPQHF. CDR3 nucleotides: TGCAGTGCTTCCGGACAGGGCTATCAGCCCCAGCATTTT.

This clonotype was observed at least ten times. V is TRBV5-1 and J is TRBJ2-7; a weak D match, TRBD1 (6 bases). This CDR3 is built from 15 residues. The germline V gene encodes CDR1 SGHRS and CDR2 YFSETQ. The germline V and J ends were trimmed by 1 base and 5 bases, with 16 bases remaining between them. This chain's CDR3 is CASSLSNRARNEQYF. CDR3 nucleotides: TGCGCCAGCAGCTTGTCGAACAGGGCGAGGAACGAGCAGTACTTC.

This clonotype was recorded many times. The J gene is TRBJ2-7, the V gene TRBV13; 8 bases line up with TRBD2. The CDR3 sequence is 14 residues long. In germline, CDR1 is PRHDT, CDR2 FYEKMQ (reference sequence). The V segment lost 2 bases and the J segment 3 bases; nucleotides outside the gene matches: 3. The CDR3 nucleotides read TGTGCCAGCAGCTTAATCGGGGGGGACTACGAGCAGTACTTC. It yields the protein CASSLIGGDYEQYF.

In nucleotides, the CDR3 is TGTGCCAGCTCACCACGTCAACAGGGGGCAGATGGCTACACCTTC. As protein: CASSPRQQGADGYTF. This chain uses TRBV18 with TRBJ1-2, with TRBD1 identical over 9 bases. CDR1 KGHSH and CDR2 LQKENI come from the germline V gene. The CDR3 runs 15 residues. After removal of 1 base from V and 6 bases from J, the junction contained 6 bases not matched to a gene.